This T cell receptor (beta chain) was sequenced for a study of blood T cell repertoires in COVID-19 (dated by TCRdb to 2020 to 2022). About the study as a whole: Samples covering the acute and convalescent phases of COVID-19 were provided by collaborators in the United States, Italy and Spain. The repertoires were made available in a free public database intended to serve as a resource for research on the immune response to SARS-CoV-2. Samples came from the ongoing ImmuneRACE study (first 160 participants) plus 1,254 subjects from 6 global collaborators. Where HLA class I and class II types were available, the types were taken from metadata supplied by the sample provider, not from assay-based typing. Deeply sampled blood TCRbeta repertoires from subjects exposed to, actively infected with, or recovered from COVID-19 were included in the dataset. The prospective study material was composed of cDNA or gDNA derived from T cells, B-cell-depleted T cells, or PBMCs. Sample metadata almost always included a de-identified subject ID, COVID-19 status, age in years and sex.

Study-wide findings and limitations: How much clinical and demographic metadata was included differed by source and by participant, and the metadata was provided uncurated.

As regards this clone: Its antigen remains undetermined. No much larger clone exists at a distance of one base, and base qualities are not known.

V is pared back by 3 bases and J by 6 bases, with 10 bases lying between the germline termini. CDR1 is given as SGHTA and CDR2 as FQGNSA, both from the germline V gene. The CDR3 has 13 amino acids, counting the end cysteine and phenylalanine. Only CDR3 DNA remains: 39 bases, in frame from the first base. TCRbeta CDR3 regions were amplified from genomic DNA using the immunoSEQ Assay, a bias-controlled multiplex PCR. Per the authors' processing: Nucleated cell counts per sample were estimated from amplification of reference gene primers within the assay. To quantify the absolute abundance of each unique TCRbeta CDR3 rearrangement, sequence reads were collapsed and filtered. For each sample, productive Simpson clonality was calculated as the square root of Simpson's diversity index across productive rearrangements. Not all clones reach the TCRdb copy of this immuneACCESS table, which keeps in-frame sequences only. Checked studies attribute under half of the gap to unresolved V genes and leave the rest unexplained. Clone size and the V and J calls come from that table; the DNA yielded D and trimming. This sample gives roughly 250,000 clones in total; approximately 90% of them show up just once. Of the sample, about 2.3% falls within the top ten clones.

Participants in the prospective study were enrolled through a virtual design, were aged 18 to 89 years, and lived in under 25 United States geographic areas. In the prospective study, participants were assigned to cohorts based on the clinical history participants reported in a screening survey and a study questionnaire. Mobile phlebotomists in the prospective study collected whole blood, serum and a nasopharyngeal or oropharyngeal swab from every participant. Participants in the prospective study had the option to provide additional blood draws and questionnaires over a roughly 2-month period. Before DNA extraction, blood samples from the prospective study were shipped at room temperature or frozen.

The V and J segments used are TRBV7-2 and TRBJ2-3; tentative D gene TRBD2, with 6 bases matching. Material for sequencing was PBMCs or T cells enriched from blood (not recorded which). This sequence was found in a woman between 40 and 50 years old with acute COVID-19. The CDR3 has the sequence CASSFERADTQYF. The DNA sequence follows: TGTGCCAGCAGCTTTGAGCGGGCTGATACGCAGTATTTT.